A single sample is the source of the 15 T cell receptor beta chains below, sequenced in a study of blood T cell repertoires in COVID-19. Repertoires were generated with immunoSEQ multiplex PCR, while TCRdb's copy carries only in-frame clones and drops some. The data contain 230,000 or so clones, roughly 79% of them singletons. The material sequenced was peripheral blood. Receptor source: a woman older than 75 with COVID-19, enrolled during active disease.

This clone was seen just once. The chain is built from TRBV6-5 and TRBJ1-1; D is unclear. Trimming left V 6 bases short and J 2 bases short, with 7 bases between. The germline V gene has CDR1 MNHEY and CDR2 SVGAGI. This CDR3 spans 12 amino acids. The CDR3 region is CASSRINTEAFF. Written as DNA, the CDR3 is TGTGCCAGCAGCCGTATTAACACTGAAGCTTTCTTT.

The chain is built from TRBV2 and TRBJ1-1; TRBD1 might be the D (5 bases). This CDR3 spans 14 amino acids. The V and J ends lost 6 bases and 2 bases respectively, with 13 bases between them. Per the germline V gene, CDR1 is SNHLY and CDR2 is FYNNEI. Here the CDR3 DNA reads TGTGCCAGCAGAGGCGGGGCCCAAAACACTGAAGCTTTCTTT. It codes for CASRGGAQNTEAFF.

The chain recombines TRBV3-1 (or the pseudogene TRBV3-2) with TRBJ1-1, with D unresolved. Germline V lookup: CDR1 LGHDT, CDR2 YNNKEL (reference sequence). The CDR3 length is 13 residues. Deletions cut 0 bases from V and 5 bases from J, with 7 bases between. DNA for the CDR3: TGTGCCAGCAGCCAAGAACGAGGAACTGAAGCTTTCTTT. Translating it yields CASSQERGTEAFF.

V gene TRBV25-1 combines with J gene TRBJ1-6, with no clear D. Between the trimmed V and J ends, which lost 4 bases and 6 bases, there was a span of 10 bases. Germline-derived CDR1 and CDR2 are MGHDK and SYGVNS. The CDR3 extends over 14 amino acids. CDR3 nucleotide sequence: TGTGCCAGCAGTGTTGGCCAGGCTAATTCACCCCTCCACTTT. Its translation is CASSVGQANSPLHF. The full variable domain, with the rest looked up from reference TRBV25-1 and TRBJ1-6, is EADIYQTPRYLVIGTGKKITLECSQTMGHDKMYWYQQDPGMELHLIHYSYGVNSTEKGDLSSESTVSRIRTEHFPLTLESARPSHTSQYLCASSVGQANSPLHFGNGTRLTVT.

The chain is built from TRBV4-3 and TRBJ1-1, with a weak D call TRBD1 (5 bases). The CDR3 runs 13 residues. Trimming cost V 0 bases and J 11 bases, with 13 bases left between them. Germline CDR1 and CDR2: LGHNA and YSLEER. CDR3 sequence: CASSQDGRGAAFF. Here the CDR3 DNA reads TGCGCCAGCAGCCAAGATGGAAGGGGTGCGGCTTTCTTT.

This clone was observed once. The genes are TRBV2 and TRBJ1-1, with D possibly matching TRBD1 (5 bases). Trimming stripped 4 bases from V and 2 bases from J, with 17 bases between. CDR1 SNHLY and CDR2 FYNNEI come from the germline V gene. This CDR3 is 16 amino acids long. The DNA for the CDR3 is TGTGCCAGCAGTGTTTCAGGAGGGGCCGGAAACACTGAAGCTTTCTTT. Translation gives CASSVSGGAGNTEAFF.

The chain carries TRBV10-3 and TRBJ2-3; TRBD2 matches 11 bases. The CDR3 length is 14 residues. CDR1 is ENHRY, CDR2 SYGVKD, per germline. V shed 11 bases, J shed 0 bases, and the junction held 4 bases outside the gene matches. The CDR3 here is CASSGGQSTDTQYF. CDR3 DNA: TGTGCCTCTAGCGGGGGGCAAAGCACAGATACGCAGTATTTT.

The rearrangement links TRBV5-4 to TRBJ1-2; D possibly corresponds to TRBD1 (6 bases). This CDR3 comprises 13 residues. Germline CDR1 and CDR2: SGHNT and YYREEE (reference sequence). Trimming pared 2 bases from V and 4 bases from J, leaving 9 bases between. CDR3 residues: CASSFTGSYGYTF. Here the CDR3 DNA reads TGTGCCAGCAGCTTTACAGGGAGCTATGGCTACACCTTC.

In this sample, this clone turned up once. The chain employs TRBV9 and TRBJ1-5, with D possibly matching TRBD1 (5 bases). Trimming took 2 bases from V and 2 from J, leaving 11 bases between them. Germline V gene data show CDR1 as SGDLS and CDR2 as YYNGEE. This CDR3 region has 15 residues. CDR3 loop: CASSVLGEGNQPQHF. The CDR3 nucleotides read TGTGCCAGCAGCGTCCTAGGGGAAGGCAATCAGCCCCAGCATTTT.

The V and J genes are TRBV28 and TRBJ1-1, with unresolved D. Trimming pared 4 bases from V and 7 bases from J, leaving 22 bases between. From germline, CDR1 is MDHEN and CDR2 SYDVKM. This CDR3 is built from 16 residues. The CDR3 DNA reads TGTGCCAGCAGTTCGGGTTCCGGGGAGAAATTGGGTGAAGCTTTCTTT. It specifies CASSSGSGEKLGEAFF.

The chain links TRBV27 to TRBJ1-2, with 9 bases that match TRBD1. V trimming: 3 bases; J trimming: 7 bases; junction bases outside the gene matches: 0. This CDR3 is 12 amino acids long. Germline V lookup: CDR1 MNHEY, CDR2 SMNVEV (reference sequence). The CDR3 sequence: CASSLGQGGYTF. CDR3 bases: TGTGCCAGCAGTTTGGGACAGGGTGGCTACACCTTC.

The V gene is TRBV11-2, the J gene TRBJ1-3, with a possible D match to TRBD1 (6 bases). V lost 1 base and J lost 8, with 15 bases in between. The CDR3 is 15 amino acids. The germline V gene encodes CDR1 SGHAT and CDR2 FQNNGV. CDR3: CASSLGYQGIYTIYF. The CDR3 DNA reads as TGTGCCAGCAGCTTAGGTTACCAGGGGATATACACCATATATTTT.

This chain connects TRBV10-3 to TRBJ1-1; D uncertain. Germline assignment: CDR1 ENHRY and CDR2 SYGVKD. The CDR3 contains 13 residues. Trimming pared 0 bases from V and 4 bases from J, leaving 6 bases between. The chain's CDR3 is CAISESRATEAFF. The CDR3 coding sequence is TGTGCCATCAGTGAGTCGAGGGCCACTGAAGCTTTCTTT.

V usage is TRBV12-3 or TRBV12-4 and J usage is TRBJ1-1, with 7 bases matching TRBD1. This CDR3 contains 13 residues. With 6 bases clipped from V and 9 bases from J, the junction kept 10 bases outside the gene matches. The CDR3 sequence: CASSLTGEGKAFF. The CDR3 DNA follows: TGTGCCAGCAGCCTAACAGGGGAAGGGAAAGCTTTCTTT.

J is TRBJ1-5 and V is TRBV7-2; D is perhaps TRBD1 (5 bases). Germline V gene data show CDR1 as SGHTA and CDR2 as FQGNSA. This CDR3 spans 15 amino acids. The ends were cut back, 4 bases at V and 6 bases at J, with 16 bases in the middle. CDR3 in amino acids: CASSYSLPGGQPQHF. The CDR3 DNA sequence: TGTGCCAGCAGCTACAGCCTACCGGGGGGTCAGCCCCAGCATTTT.